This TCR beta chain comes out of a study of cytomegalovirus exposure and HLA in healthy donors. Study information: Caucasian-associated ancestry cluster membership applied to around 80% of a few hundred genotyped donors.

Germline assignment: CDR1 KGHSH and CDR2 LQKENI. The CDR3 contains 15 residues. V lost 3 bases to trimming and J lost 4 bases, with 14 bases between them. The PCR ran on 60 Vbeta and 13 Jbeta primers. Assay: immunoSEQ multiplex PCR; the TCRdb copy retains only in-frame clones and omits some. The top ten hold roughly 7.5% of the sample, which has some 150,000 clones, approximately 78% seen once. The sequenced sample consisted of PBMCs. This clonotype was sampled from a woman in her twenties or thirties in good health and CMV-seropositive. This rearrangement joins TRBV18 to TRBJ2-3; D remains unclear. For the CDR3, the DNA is TGTGCCAGCTCACCTTTGCGAGGAGCCTCAGATACGCAGTATTTT. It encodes CASSPLRGASDTQYF.